This entry concerns a single TCR beta chain. As yet, its antigen is unknown. Germline V CDR1 and CDR2: PRHDT, FYEKMQ (reference sequence). Trimming took 1 base from V and 1 from J, leaving 10 bases between them. The CDR3 is made up of 15 amino acids. The data were obtained in a study of cytomegalovirus exposure and HLA in healthy donors. In nominal health when sampled, donors likely had unrecorded immune exposures nonetheless. The PCR was carried out with 60 Vbeta primers and 13 Jbeta primers. Assay used: immunoSEQ multiplex PCR; TCRdb lists only in-frame clones, some missing. The table records approximately 85,000 clones, around 80% of them present only once. Findings and caveats of the study: Most CMV-associated TCR beta chains appeared HLA-restricted in a later analysis. Presence/absence analyses assumed roughly uniform sequencing depth across donors, which may not hold. Being productive about 90% or about 30% of the time was typical of most TCR beta V segments in an earlier analysis.

Sequencing input: PBMCs. The rearrangement links TRBV13 to TRBJ1-2; no clear D. The receptor was derived from a young man in good health and CMV-seronegative. This chain's CDR3 is CASSLVNSNNYGYTF. The DNA of the CDR3 is TGTGCCAGCAGCTTAGTGAACAGTAATAACTATGGCTACACCTTC.